Each of the 5 T cell receptor beta chains below was sequenced from the same sample in a study of control samples from healthy donors and cancer patients. Sequenced by immunoSEQ multiplex PCR; TCRdb stores in-frame clones only, minus some. The data hold 50,000 to 55,000 clones, with about nine tenths observed a single time. Specimen: PBMCs. These receptors all stem from a man in his sixties with head and neck cancer.

The J gene is TRBJ2-1, the V gene TRBV5-4; 10 nucleotides align to TRBD2. Germline CDR1 SGHNT, CDR2 YYREEE (reference sequence). J was trimmed by 0 bases and V by 6 bases; bases with no gene match: 12. The CDR3 extends over 18 amino acids. The CDR3 bases are TGTGCCAGCACCCCCCGGCAGCCTAGCGGGGGCTCCTACAATGAGCAGTTCTTC. Translating gives CASTPRQPSGGSYNEQFF.

The chain links TRBV6-1 to TRBJ2-1; TRBD1 might be the D (5 bases). V lost 4 bases and J lost 0, with 13 bases in between. CDR3 size: 16 residues. Germline CDR1 MNHNS, CDR2 SASEGT. Here the CDR3 reads CASSARTRSSYNEQFF. The CDR3 bases are TGTGCCAGCAGTGCTCGGACACGGAGCTCCTACAATGAGCAGTTCTTC.

The chain uses TRBV6-5 and TRBJ1-4; no definite D call. Per germline, CDR1 MNHEY and CDR2 SVGAGI. The CDR3 consists of 12 residues. The CDR3 region is CTRRRRSEKLFF. The CDR3 region has the DNA TGTACGAGGAGGCGGAGAAGTGAAAAACTGTTTTTT.

V usage is TRBV4-2 and J usage is TRBJ1-2, with 12 bases that match TRBD1. The CDR3 has 17 residues. The ends lost 2 bases at V and 7 bases at J; junction bases unmatched: 11. Germline V gene data show CDR1 as LGHNA and CDR2 as YNFKEQ. This CDR3 reads CASSQTGGGQGAAGYTF. The CDR3 coding sequence is TGTGCCAGCAGCCAAACCGGGGGGGGACAGGGGGCGGCTGGCTACACCTTC.

The chain is built from TRBV7-6 and TRBJ2-7; D possibly corresponds to TRBD2 (5 bases). Germline values: CDR1 SGHVS, CDR2 FNYEAQ. This CDR3 spans 14 amino acids. Deletions cut 2 bases from V and 2 bases from J, with 10 bases between. CDR3 residues: CASSLLSGAYEQYF. CDR3 in DNA: TGTGCCAGCAGCTTACTCAGCGGAGCCTACGAGCAGTACTTC.